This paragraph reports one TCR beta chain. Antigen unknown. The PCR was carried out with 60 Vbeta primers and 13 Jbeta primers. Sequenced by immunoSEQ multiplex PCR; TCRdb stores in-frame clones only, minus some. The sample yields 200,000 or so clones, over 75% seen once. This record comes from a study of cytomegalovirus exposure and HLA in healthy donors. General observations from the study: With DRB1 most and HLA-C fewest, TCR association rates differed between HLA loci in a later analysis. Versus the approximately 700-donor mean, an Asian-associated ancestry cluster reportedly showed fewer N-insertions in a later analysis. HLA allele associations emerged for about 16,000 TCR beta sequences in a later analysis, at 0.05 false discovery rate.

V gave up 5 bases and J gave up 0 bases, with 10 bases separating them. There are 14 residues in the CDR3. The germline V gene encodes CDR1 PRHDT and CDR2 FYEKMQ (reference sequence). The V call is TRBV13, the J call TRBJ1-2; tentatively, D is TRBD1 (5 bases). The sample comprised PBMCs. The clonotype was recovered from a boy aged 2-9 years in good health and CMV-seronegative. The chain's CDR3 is CASSRDSSNYGYTF. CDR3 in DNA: TGTGCCAGCAGCCGTGACAGCTCTAACTATGGCTACACCTTC.